Shown below are 24 T cell receptor beta chains from a single sample sequenced in a study of T cell changes during pregnancy in multiple sclerosis (dated by TCRdb to about 2019). The method behind the library was the immunoSEQ multiplex PCR assay. The immuneACCESS repertoire file appears here via TCRdb, limited to in-frame rearrangements. These files lack a portion of the clones; in checked studies, under half of the deficit traces to unresolved V genes, and the cause of the others is not known. The sample records about 98,000 clones, under 95% of which are singletons. 2% to 3% of the sample goes to the ten largest clones. Sequenced material: peripheral blood, taken after pregnancy. The receptors were gathered from a female donor in good health, enrolled as a control in a pregnancy study.

This clone was observed a single time. The rearrangement uses TRBV7-2 and TRBJ2-7; 14 nucleotides match TRBD2. Germline values: CDR1 SGHTA, CDR2 FQGNSA. V lost 0 bases, J lost 2 bases, and 6 bases stayed unmatched. This CDR3 spans 18 amino acids. The CDR3, as DNA: TGTGCCAGCAGCTTAGCCCGGACTAGCGGGAGGTTCCCCTACGAGCAGTACTTC. Residues: CASSLARTSGRFPYEQYF.

The chain employs TRBV9 and TRBJ1-1, with unresolved D. The ends were cut back, 3 bases at V and 2 bases at J, with 14 bases in the middle. There are 15 residues in the CDR3. Germline V gene sequence: CDR1 SGDLS, CDR2 YYNGEE. CDR3 DNA: TGTGCCAGCAGCGACTCTCGAGGTCGTAACACTGAAGCTTTCTTT. It translates to CASSDSRGRNTEAFF.

The gene calls are TRBV15 and TRBJ2-7; tentatively, D is TRBD1 (6 bases). Trimming shortened V by 0 bases and J by 3 bases, and 12 bases separated the two germline ends. The CDR3 has 15 residues. Germline CDR1 and CDR2: LNHNV and YYDKDF (reference sequence). The CDR3 loop reads CATSREGAPSYEQYF. The DNA of the CDR3 is TGTGCCACCAGCAGAGAGGGGGCTCCCAGCTACGAGCAGTACTTC.

The CDR3 bases are TGCGCCAGCAGCACACCCGGGGTTGAGCAGTTCTTC. Amino acids: CASSTPGVEQFF. The gene calls are TRBV5-1 and TRBJ2-1; maybe TRBD2 (5 bases). The CDR3 is 12 residues long. Per germline, CDR1 SGHRS and CDR2 YFSETQ. V shed 4 bases and J shed 9 bases, with 11 bases lying between them.

The genes are TRBV5-4 and TRBJ2-7; D is perhaps TRBD2 (7 bases). CDR1 is SGHNT, CDR2 YYREEE, per germline (reference sequence). Trimming pared 0 bases from V and 7 bases from J, leaving 17 bases between. The CDR3 is 15 amino acids. In nucleotides, the CDR3 is TGTGCCAGCAGCTTGGAAGGGGGAGGGCCCTGGGAGCAGTACTTC. Protein product: CASSLEGGGPWEQYF.

This chain uses TRBV5-1 with TRBJ1-1, with 8 positions matching TRBD1. With 4 bases clipped from V and 8 bases from J, the junction kept 4 bases outside the gene matches. The CDR3 sequence is 12 residues long. Germline loops: CDR1 SGHRS, CDR2 YFSETQ. As DNA, the CDR3 is TGCGCCAGCAGCGAGACAGGGGACGAAGCTTTCTTT. Translation: CASSETGDEAFF.

The sample holds one count of this clone. The chain recombines TRBV5-6 with TRBJ1-1; D is unresolved. The CDR3 contains 14 residues. V was clipped by 4 bases and J by 0 bases, with 10 bases between them. In germline, CDR1 is SGHDT, CDR2 YYEEEE. The CDR3 loop reads CASSPGVLNTEAFF. CDR3 nucleotide sequence: TGTGCCAGCAGCCCTGGAGTCCTGAACACTGAAGCTTTCTTT.

This clone was seen only once. The gene calls are TRBV5-4 and TRBJ1-3; a possible D gene is TRBD1 (5 bases). CDR1 is SGHNT, CDR2 YYREEE, per germline (reference sequence). The CDR3 length is 15 residues. V was shortened by 3 bases and J by 0 bases, with 10 bases between the two germline ends. CDR3 bases: TGTGCCAGCAGCTCGGGGGTCACCTCTGGAAACACCATATATTTT. Protein sequence: CASSSGVTSGNTIYF.

J is TRBJ2-7 and V is TRBV30; tentatively, D is TRBD1 (6 bases). Germline CDR1 reads GTSNPN; CDR2 reads SVGIG (reference sequence). CDR3 length: 15 residues. Trimming cost V 0 bases and J 2 bases, with 14 bases left between them. CDR3 in DNA: TGTGCCTGGAGTGTACGTAGGGGGAAACCCTACGAGCAGTACTTC. It specifies CAWSVRRGKPYEQYF.

This chain joins TRBV7-8 and TRBJ1-1, with unresolved D. Germline CDR1 reads SGHVS; CDR2 reads FQNEAQ. This CDR3 is built from 16 residues. The ends were cut back, 5 bases at V and 4 bases at J, with 20 bases in the middle. As DNA, the CDR3 is TGTGCCAGCAGCCAGGAGGAGGTTGTTTCGGGCACTGAAGCTTTCTTT. As protein: CASSQEEVVSGTEAFF.

DNA of the CDR3: TGTGCCAGCAGCTTGTCTAGCGGGGTCACAGATACGCAGTATTTT. This translates into CASSLSSGVTDTQYF. The chain joins TRBV7-9 to TRBJ2-3, with TRBD2 matching 9 bases. The CDR3 consists of 15 residues. With 3 bases clipped from V and 2 bases from J, the junction kept 3 bases outside the gene matches. Germline CDR1 and CDR2: SEHNR and FQNEAQ (reference sequence).

The chain uses TRBV6-6 and TRBJ2-1; TRBD2 matches 9 bases. V was pared by 6 bases and J by 5 bases, with 5 bases of the junction left unmatched. CDR3 length: 14 amino acids. CDR1 is MNHNY and CDR2 is SVGAGI in the germline V gene (reference sequence). The DNA for the CDR3 is TGTGCCAGCAGATATAGCGGGGGAAACAATGAGCAGTTCTTC. Translation gives CASRYSGGNNEQFF.

The gene calls are TRBV11-2 and TRBJ1-1, with 9 bases identical to TRBD1. The germline V gene has CDR1 SGHAT and CDR2 FQNNGV. The CDR3 covers 14 residues. Germline trimming cut 4 bases from V and 14 bases from J; bases unmatched to any gene: 14. For the CDR3, the DNA is TGTGCCAGCAGCTCTCCGGGACAGGGAATCTCCCTATTCTTT. Its protein is CASSSPGQGISLFF.

This rearrangement joins TRBV28 to TRBJ2-1; TRBD2 matches 7 bases. The CDR3 runs 16 residues. The J segment lost 4 bases and the V segment lost 4 bases, leaving 10 bases of the junction unmatched. From germline, CDR1 is MDHEN and CDR2 SYDVKM. The chain's CDR3 is CASSSPQGGSYNEQFF. Written as DNA, the CDR3 is TGTGCCAGCAGTTCTCCCCAAGGCGGGAGTTACAATGAGCAGTTCTTC.

The chain has TRBV19 and TRBJ1-5; D is unclear. The ends were cut back, 0 bases at V and 3 bases at J, with 9 bases in the middle. The CDR3 sequence is 15 residues long. Germline values: CDR1 LNHDA, CDR2 SQIVND (reference sequence). The CDR3: CASSIEGRHNQPQHF. The CDR3 coding sequence is TGTGCCAGTAGTATAGAGGGCAGACACAATCAGCCCCAGCATTTT. The full variable domain, rest sourced from reference TRBV19 and TRBJ1-5, is DGGITQSPKYLFRKEGQNVTLSCEQNLNHDAMYWYRQDPGQGLRLIYYSQIVNDFQKGDIAEGYSVSREKKESFPLTVTSAQKNPTAFYLCASSIEGRHNQPQHFGDGTRLSIL.

The CDR3, as DNA: TGTGCCAGTAGTATAATCCTAGGAGGCGAGCAGTACTTC. Translated, it gives CASSIILGGEQYF. The chain recombines TRBV19 with TRBJ2-7, with D perhaps TRBD2 (5 bases). V was trimmed by 2 bases and J by 6 bases, leaving 11 bases between them. CDR3 length: 13 amino acids. Germline V gene lookup returns CDR1 LNHDA and CDR2 SQIVND (reference sequence). Together with reference TRBV19 and TRBJ2-7, the CDR3 gives the full variable domain: DGGITQSPKYLFRKEGQNVTLSCEQNLNHDAMYWYRQDPGQGLRLIYYSQIVNDFQKGDIAEGYSVSREKKESFPLTVTSAQKNPTAFYLCASSIILGGEQYFGPGTRLTVT.

The genes are TRBV16 and TRBJ1-3, with 7 nucleotides matching TRBD1. CDR3 length: 16 residues. Germline-derived CDR1 and CDR2 are KGHSY and FQNENV. The V segment lost 10 bases and the J segment 0 bases; nucleotides outside the gene matches: 12. DNA of the CDR3: TGTGCCAAGAGACAGGGACTGTCGAGCTCTGGAAACACCATATATTTT. It specifies CAKRQGLSSSGNTIYF.

The chain links TRBV30 to TRBJ1-2; D not certain. Trimming shortened V by 1 base and J by 0 bases, and 12 bases separated the two germline ends. CDR3 length equals 15 residues. CDR1 and CDR2 (germline): GTSNPN, SVGIG (reference sequence). The CDR3 bases are TGTGCCTGGAGTGCCGCCGGCCTAGCTAACTATGGCTACACCTTC. Translating gives CAWSAAGLANYGYTF. Filled out from reference TRBV30 and TRBJ1-2, the complete variable domain reads SQTIHQWPATLVQPVGSPLSLECTVEGTSNPNLYWYRQAAGRGLQLLFYSVGIGQISSEVPQNLSASRPQDRQFILSSKKLLLSDSGFYLCAWSAAGLANYGYTFGSGTRLTVV.

This chain links TRBV5-1 with TRBJ2-5; 9 nucleotides agree with TRBD2. This CDR3 is 15 amino acids long. Germline V gene lookup returns CDR1 SGHRS and CDR2 YFSETQ. J was trimmed by 4 bases and V by 4 bases; bases with no gene match: 8. DNA of the CDR3: TGCGCCAGCAGCCCACCGGGCGGGGGGGGAGAGACCCAGTACTTC. Translating it yields CASSPPGGGGETQYF.

The rearrangement uses TRBV6-4 and TRBJ2-3; TRBD2 matches 8 bases. Per the germline V gene, CDR1 is MRHNA and CDR2 is SNTAGT. V trimming: 3 bases; J trimming: 4 bases; junction bases outside the gene matches: 3. The CDR3 spans 14 residues. CDR3 in DNA: TGTGCCAGCAGTGAAGCGGGAGAAGCAGATACGCAGTATTTT. This sequence encodes CASSEAGEADTQYF.

This clone was detected only a few times. CDR3 protein: CASSLVRALNTEAFF. DNA of the CDR3: TGTGCCAGCAGCTTAGTCAGGGCGTTGAACACTGAAGCTTTCTTT. The V and J genes are TRBV7-9 and TRBJ1-1; tentatively, D is TRBD1 (5 bases). In germline, CDR1 is SEHNR, CDR2 FQNEAQ (reference sequence). The CDR3 length is 15 residues. Deletions cut 1 base from V and 0 bases from J, with 9 bases between.

The V and J genes are TRBV11-3 and TRBJ2-3; 7 positions agree with TRBD2. Germline trimming cut 5 bases from V and 4 bases from J; bases unmatched to any gene: 6. Germline loops: CDR1 SGHNT, CDR2 YENEEA. This CDR3 is 14 amino acids long. CDR3: CASSTRLAPDTQYF. DNA for the CDR3: TGTGCCAGCAGCACCCGACTAGCTCCAGATACGCAGTATTTT.

V is TRBV11-2 and J is TRBJ1-1, with 7 bases identical to TRBD1. The CDR3 length is 13 residues. The V and J ends lost 0 bases and 8 bases, in that order; junction bases with no gene match: 3. CDR1 is SGHAT, CDR2 FQNNGV, per germline. CDR3 protein: CASSLEGGVEAFF. CDR3 nucleotide sequence: TGTGCCAGCAGCTTAGAAGGGGGCGTCGAAGCTTTCTTT.

The table lists this clone with a count of one. The rearrangement links TRBV7-9 to TRBJ1-2, with a weak D call TRBD1 (5 bases). CDR3 length equals 15 residues. Trimming took off 6 bases at V and 0 bases at J, with 14 bases between the two ends. The germline V gene encodes CDR1 SEHNR and CDR2 FQNEAQ (reference sequence). This chain's CDR3 is CASRGGSGTNYGYTF. CDR3 nucleotide sequence: TGTGCCAGCAGGGGGGGGTCAGGGACTAACTATGGCTACACCTTC. The whole variable domain, filled in from reference TRBV7-9 and TRBJ1-2, reads DTGVSQNPRHKITKRGQNVTFRCDPISEHNRLYWYRQTLGQGPEFLTYFQNEAQLEKSRLLSDRFSAERPKGSFSTLEIQRTEQGDSAMYLCASRGGSGTNYGYTFGSGTRLTVV.